These 23 T cell receptor beta chains originate from one sample sequenced in a study of metastatic and nonmetastatic thyroid tumors. TCRdb re-processed the PCR reads through MiXCR. The data contain tens of thousands of clones, around 15% of them singletons. Each patient went into thyroid surgery without having received any treatment. Material for sequencing was blood. Receptor source: a female donor with papillary thyroid cancer or a benign thyroid nodule (not recorded which). Some clones in this sample may be carry-over from other donors' samples.

By share, this clone ranks as medium-sized. The gene calls are TRBV6-1 and TRBJ2-6; D is uncertain. CDR3 length equals 15 residues. Trimming took 5 bases from V and 0 from J, leaving 8 bases between them. The germline gives CDR1 MNHNS, CDR2 SASEGT. CDR3 in amino acids: CASSSQSSGANVLTF. In nucleotides, the CDR3 is TGTGCCAGCAGTAGCCAAAGCTCTGGGGCCAACGTCCTGACTTTC.

Ten or more counts support this clone. The gene calls are TRBV20-1 and TRBJ2-7; 9 bases align to TRBD1. The CDR3 is 15 residues long. Germline CDR1 reads DFQATT; CDR2 reads SNEGSKA (reference sequence). J lost 7 bases, V lost 0 bases, and 10 bases had no gene match. CDR3 region: CSARDSGQGLREQYF. The CDR3, as DNA: TGCAGTGCTAGAGACTCGGGACAGGGACTGAGGGAGCAGTACTTC.

In its sample, this clone was seen many times. A read error may produce the germline difference seen at one junction end. Other DNA sequences in the sample encode the same CDR3. This sequence joins TRBV13 and TRBJ2-7; a possible D gene is TRBD2 (7 bases). Germline V lookup: CDR1 PRHDT, CDR2 FYEKMQ (reference sequence). The CDR3 has 13 residues. CDR3 DNA: TGTGCCAGCAGTTCCGGAGAGGGGGAGGGGCCGGGGTTC. It encodes CASSSGEGEGPGF. The complete variable domain, with remaining parts taken from reference TRBV13 and TRBJ2-7, reads AAGVIQSPRHLIKEKRETATLKCYPIPRHDTVYWYQQGPGQDPQFLISFYEKMQSDKGSIPDRFSAQQFSDYHSELNMSSLELGDSALYFCASSSGEGEGPGFGPGTRLTVT.

This clone has more than one count but fewer than ten. This sequence joins TRBV6-1 and TRBJ2-7; tentatively, D is TRBD1 or TRBD2 (5 bases each). The V and J ends lost 2 bases and 1 base respectively, with 21 bases between them. The CDR3 runs 18 residues. CDR1 MNHNS and CDR2 SASEGT come from the germline V gene. The CDR3 nucleotides are TGTGCCAGCAGTGAAATTTTTCCGGGACGCTCCAGGTCCTACGAGCAGTACTTC. It is translated as CASSEIFPGRSRSYEQYF.

DNA of the CDR3: TGTGCCAGCAGAGCTAGCGAGTCCTCCTACAATGAGCAGTTCTTC. This translates into CASRASESSYNEQFF. The rearrangement joins TRBV28 to TRBJ2-1; D may be TRBD2 (6 bases). Trimming stripped 6 bases from V and 0 bases from J, with 12 bases between. Germline CDR1 reads MDHEN; CDR2 reads SYDVKM. The CDR3 length is 15 residues. Full variable domain (rest looked up from reference TRBV28 and TRBJ2-1): DVKVTQSSRYLVKRTGEKVFLECVQDMDHENMFWYRQDPGLGLRLIYFSYDVKMKEKGDIPEGYSVSREKKERFSLILESASTNQTSMYLCASRASESSYNEQFFGPGTRLTVL.

For this clone: This sequence may be a read error, since a much larger clone differs from it by one base. The gene calls are TRBV2 and TRBJ2-7; D is tentatively TRBD1 or TRBD2 (5 bases each). Germline V CDR1 and CDR2: SNHLY, FYNNEI. The CDR3 runs 15 residues. Trimming left V 4 bases short and J 9 bases short, with 22 bases between. The CDR3 here is CASSGGPGPLDGQYF. As DNA, the CDR3 is TGTGCCAGCAGTGGTGGGCCGGGGCCGCTGGACGGGCAGTACTTC. Variable domain in full (rest from reference TRBV2 and TRBJ2-7): EPEVTQTPSHQVTQMGQEVILRCVPISNHLYFYWYRQILGQKVEFLVSFYNNEISEKSEIFDDQFSVERPDGSNFTLKIRSTKLEDSAMYFCASSGGPGPLDGQYFGPGTRLTVT.

Many counts were recorded for this clone. The chain has TRBV2 and TRBJ2-7, with D perhaps matching TRBD1 (6 bases). V lost 2 bases and J lost 2, with 10 bases in between. The CDR3 has 14 amino acids. From germline, CDR1 is SNHLY and CDR2 FYNNEI. CDR3 DNA sequence: TGTGCCAGCAGTGAAAGTCAGGGGCCCTACGAGCAGTACTTC. Protein sequence: CASSESQGPYEQYF. The complete variable domain, with remaining parts taken from reference TRBV2 and TRBJ2-7, reads EPEVTQTPSHQVTQMGQEVILRCVPISNHLYFYWYRQILGQKVEFLVSFYNNEISEKSEIFDDQFSVERPDGSNFTLKIRSTKLEDSAMYFCASSESQGPYEQYFGPGTRLTVT.

V is TRBV27 and J is TRBJ2-7, with TRBD1 as a possible D gene (6 bases). Per the germline V gene, CDR1 is MNHEY and CDR2 is SMNVEV (reference sequence). Trimming cost V 7 bases and J 5 bases, with 18 bases left between them. The CDR3 spans 14 residues. CDR3 region: CASKTGQGFHEQYF. As DNA, the CDR3 is TGTGCCAGCAAAACCGGGCAGGGGTTCCACGAGCAGTACTTC.

This clone was counted only a few times. One junction end disagrees with the germline gene, perhaps due to a read error. V and J are TRBV6-1 and TRBJ2-7, with TRBD1 identical over 7 bases. The V gene's germline CDR1 is MNHNS and CDR2 SASEGT. The CDR3 contains 14 residues. CDR3 protein: CASSITGEGYEKYF. CDR3 DNA: TGTGCCAGCAGTATCACAGGGGAAGGATACGAGAAGTACTTC.

The chain is built from TRBV12-3 or TRBV12-4 and TRBJ2-7; D is perhaps TRBD2 (5 bases). V was clipped by 4 bases and J by 5 bases, with 15 bases between them. CDR3 length equals 14 residues. The CDR3 nucleotides read TGTGCCAGCAGTTCCCAACATAACGGGGACGAGCAGTACTTC. Protein: CASSSQHNGDEQYF.

By proportion, this clone is medium-sized. The chain has TRBV6-2 or TRBV6-3 and TRBJ2-7; 7 bases are shared with TRBD2. V shed 2 bases, J shed 1 base, and the junction held 5 bases outside the gene matches. Per the germline V gene, CDR1 is MNHEY and CDR2 is SVGEGT. The length of the CDR3 is 15 residues. CDR3 nucleotides: TGTGCCAGCAGTTACAAGGGAGGGCGTTCCTACGAGCAGTACTTC. It codes for CASSYKGGRSYEQYF.

V is TRBV5-1 and J is TRBJ2-7, with TRBD2 identical over 9 bases. Germline V gives CDR1 SGHRS, CDR2 YFSETQ. The length of the CDR3 is 13 residues. The ends lost 5 bases at V and 7 bases at J; junction bases unmatched: 7. The CDR3 is CASRASGTGEQYF. The CDR3 DNA reads TGCGCCAGCAGGGCTAGCGGGACGGGTGAGCAGTACTTC.

J is TRBJ2-1 and V is TRBV6-2 or TRBV6-3, with a possible D match to TRBD2 (6 bases). V lost 4 bases, J lost 5 bases, and 21 bases lay in between. This CDR3 contains 17 residues. CDR1 and CDR2 from the germline V gene are MNHEY and SVGEGT. The CDR3 region has the DNA TGTGCCAGCAGTTTCGTACTAGCTCGTCTAGGGGACAATGAGCAGTTCTTC. This sequence encodes CASSFVLARLGDNEQFF.

Ten or more counts support this clone. The rearrangement links TRBV27 to TRBJ2-7; D is ambiguous. The germline CDR1 and CDR2 sequences are MNHEY and SMNVEV (reference sequence). The CDR3 is 12 residues long. V was shortened by 4 bases and J by 6 bases, with 10 bases between the two germline ends. The CDR3 bases are TGTGCCAGCAGTTCGACGGTGGGCGAGCAGTACTTC. This encodes CASSSTVGEQYF.

This clone was picked up many times. The V gene is TRBV7-9, the J gene TRBJ2-2; D possibly corresponds to TRBD2 (5 bases). The CDR3 sequence is 13 residues long. V lost 1 base, J lost 6 bases, and 6 bases lay in between. Germline CDR1 reads SEHNR; CDR2 reads FQNEAQ (reference sequence). For the CDR3, the DNA is TGTGCCAGCAGCTTAGGCGGGTCCGGGGAGCTGTTTTTT. Translating it yields CASSLGGSGELFF.

This clone was detected ten times or more. The chain is built from TRBV12-3 or TRBV12-4 and TRBJ2-5, with TRBD1 identical over 11 bases. J was trimmed by 1 base and V by 6 bases; bases with no gene match: 4. The CDR3 extends over 15 amino acids. This CDR3 is CASRPGTGGQETQYF. Written as DNA, the CDR3 is TGTGCCAGCAGACCCGGGACAGGGGGCCAAGAGACCCAGTACTTC.

The table lists this clone with many counts. The chain is built from TRBV28 and TRBJ2-1; tentatively, D is TRBD1 (6 bases). Trimming shortened V by 5 bases and J by 1 base, and 18 bases separated the two germline ends. The germline V gene has CDR1 MDHEN and CDR2 SYDVKM. The CDR3 is made up of 17 amino acids. CDR3 DNA: TGTGCCAGCAGTCACCACGCAGGGGTCTTGTCCTACAATGAGCAGTTCTTC. This codes for CASSHHAGVLSYNEQFF.

This clone appeared a single time. The junction and the germline gene differ at one end; a read error may be behind it. The chain carries TRBV5-1 and TRBJ1-1, with D hard to call. This CDR3 comprises 15 residues. From germline, CDR1 is SGHRS and CDR2 YFSETQ. The CDR3 DNA follows: TGCGCCAACAGCGCGCAGGCCCCCGAGTACACTGACGCTTTCTTT. It translates to CANSAQAPEYTDAFF.

Many counts were recorded for this clone. The CDR3 sequence: CASNLRPDTDTQYF. In DNA, the CDR3 is TGTGCCAGCAACTTGAGACCAGACACAGATACGCAGTATTTT. This sequence joins TRBV7-8 and TRBJ2-3; D gene ambiguous. V dropped 7 bases and J dropped 2 bases, with 13 bases sitting between them. The CDR3 sequence is 14 residues long. Germline assignment: CDR1 SGHVS and CDR2 FQNEAQ.

To note about this clone: A much more abundant neighbour one base away suggests this may be a read error. Additional DNA sequences in this sample encode the identical CDR3. The rearrangement joins TRBV7-9 to TRBJ2-5, with D perhaps being TRBD1 or TRBD2 (5 bases each). Germline V gene sequence: CDR1 SEHNR, CDR2 FQNEAQ (reference sequence). Deletions cut 5 bases from V and 1 base from J, with 20 bases between. This CDR3 is built from 17 residues. CDR3 residues: CASSPGRLAGAQETQYF. In DNA, the CDR3 is TGTGCCAGCAGCCCGGGGCGTCTAGCTGGGGCCCAAGAGACCCAGTACTTC.

The table lists this clone with many counts. The chain combines TRBV20-1 with TRBJ2-1; D not resolved. Germline V CDR1 and CDR2: DFQATT, SNEGSKA (reference sequence). The CDR3 spans 17 residues. V gave up 6 bases and J gave up 0 bases, with 21 bases separating them. The CDR3 DNA reads as TGCAGTGCCCTTTCCCTACTCGGCGGCAGCTCCTACAATGAGCAGTTCTTC. Translating it yields CSALSLLGGSSYNEQFF.

Ten or more counts support this clone. The J gene is TRBJ2-1, the V gene TRBV6-4; D possibly corresponds to TRBD1 (6 bases). The germline gives CDR1 MRHNA, CDR2 SNTAGT. The CDR3 contains 17 residues. Trimming took 0 bases from V and 3 from J, leaving 15 bases between them. The CDR3 reads CASSDSMRGTGYNEQFF. Written as DNA, the CDR3 is TGTGCCAGCAGTGACTCGATGAGGGGGACGGGCTACAATGAGCAGTTCTTC.

This clone has a count of ten or more. V is TRBV7-9 and J is TRBJ1-2, with D unresolved. The CDR3 covers 12 residues. In germline, CDR1 is SEHNR, CDR2 FQNEAQ (reference sequence). Trimming pared 1 base from V and 6 bases from J, leaving 6 bases between. The CDR3: CASSLVGDGYTF. CDR3 in DNA: TGTGCCAGCAGCTTAGTCGGTGATGGCTACACCTTC.